A selection of T cell receptor beta chains follows, all from one sample in a study of read filtering for tumor transcriptome and immune sequencing. TCRdb independently ran MiXCR on the reads; one entry per CDR3 protein. The sample lists approximately 61,000 distinct CDR3 sequences; about a fifth were seen once. Material: a population of CD138-negative cells sorted from bone marrow. The origin of the receptors is a donor at least 40 years old with multiple myeloma. Each CDR3 is given without its conserved first and last residue. Rows may omit the clone size; those that give it use once, few, many or a size class.

abundance,v_gene,j_gene,CDR3aa
many,TRBV11-2,TRBJ2-3,ASSLSGAPGDTQY
many,TRBV19,TRBJ1-4,ASSIKAGFGVNEKLF
.,TRBV20-1,TRBJ2-3,SAGASGGHLSTDTQY
many,TRBV7-2,TRBJ2-2,ASSLQGAGGELF
many,TRBV3-1,TRBJ2-7,ASSQGDRREQY
.,TRBV28,TRBJ1-1,ACSSLDGVVNTEAF
.,TRBV19,TRBJ2-5,ASSIGHDQETQY
.,TRBV14,TRBJ1-4,ASSQEPREKLF
many,TRBV5-4,TRBJ2-6,ASSRKGSSGANVLT
.,TRBV2,TRBJ1-6,ASIMGTPYNSPLL
many,TRBV3-1,TRBJ2-2,ASSQGGGGVPGELF
many,TRBV5-8,TRBJ2-7,ATGGRIYEQY
.,TRBV18,TRBJ2-3,ASSPTGEVADTQY
few,TRBV20-1,TRBJ1-4,SARERTGDGEKLF
many,TRBV20-1,TRBJ1-1,SAPPGGKNTEAF
.,TRBV5-4,TRBJ1-2,ASSFSQEYGYT
.,TRBV20-1,TRBJ2-7,SAKGQYKSYEQY
.,TRBV20-1,TRBJ2-5,GARDRGQETQY
.,TRBV20-1,TRBJ2-1,SANSGTSGTYNEQS
many,TRBV11-2,TRBJ2-3,ASSKGGGGLADLTQY
many,TRBV11-1,TRBJ2-7,ASSSGVNYEQY
many,TRBV20-1,TRBJ1-5,SAREGRGLRQPQH
.,TRBV19,TRBJ1-1,ASAPGRDANTEAF
few,TRBV6-1,TRBJ2-7,ASSGVGTTAYEQY
few,TRBV29-1,TRBJ1-5,SARQNNQPQH
.,TRBV19,TRBJ2-5,ASSGGRTAETQY
once,TRBV20-1,TRBJ1-5,SARRDIGTGGYQPQH
many,TRBV10-1,TRBJ2-5,ASSESSTAQETQY
.,TRBV3-1,TRBJ1-6,ASSQDRPGGNSPLH
many,TRBV6-5,TRBJ2-5,ASSRTGGETPKTQY
many,TRBV12-3/TRBV12-4,TRBJ2-7,ASTSLRDRPHEQY
many,TRBV9,TRBJ2-2,ASSVLGQNTGELF
many,TRBV20-1,TRBJ1-4,SAYRTGTNEKLF
.,TRBV12-3/TRBV12-4,TRBJ1-3,ASSTGTSGNTIY
many,TRBV23-1,TRBJ2-2,ASSQSAHWPPGTGELF
many,TRBV12-3/TRBV12-4,TRBJ1-2,ASSTRGGSGYT
.,TRBV4-2,TRBJ2-7,ASSQASGGLYEQY
many,TRBV11-3,TRBJ2-2,ASSVDGVNTGELF
many,TRBV7-3,TRBJ2-2,ASSLRQNTGELF
.,TRBV29-1,TRBJ2-3,SIPSSGITDTQY
many,TRBV6-5,TRBJ2-7,ASSQGGAPNYEQY
medium-sized,TRBV14,TRBJ2-1,ASSPLAGGQSYNEQF
few,TRBV7-9,TRBJ1-3,ASSFRDTSSGNTIY
many,TRBV5-4,TRBJ2-5,ASGDASGVQETQY
few,TRBV20-1,TRBJ1-1,SASKTGLTDTEAF
many,TRBV20-1,TRBJ1-2,LPRGGISYGYT
.,TRBV12-3/TRBV12-4,TRBJ1-2,ASSVNNYGYA
.,TRBV5-6,TRBJ2-2,ASSLLAGRNTGEPF
many,TRBV24-1,TRBJ1-1,ATSDNEGNRAWTTEAF